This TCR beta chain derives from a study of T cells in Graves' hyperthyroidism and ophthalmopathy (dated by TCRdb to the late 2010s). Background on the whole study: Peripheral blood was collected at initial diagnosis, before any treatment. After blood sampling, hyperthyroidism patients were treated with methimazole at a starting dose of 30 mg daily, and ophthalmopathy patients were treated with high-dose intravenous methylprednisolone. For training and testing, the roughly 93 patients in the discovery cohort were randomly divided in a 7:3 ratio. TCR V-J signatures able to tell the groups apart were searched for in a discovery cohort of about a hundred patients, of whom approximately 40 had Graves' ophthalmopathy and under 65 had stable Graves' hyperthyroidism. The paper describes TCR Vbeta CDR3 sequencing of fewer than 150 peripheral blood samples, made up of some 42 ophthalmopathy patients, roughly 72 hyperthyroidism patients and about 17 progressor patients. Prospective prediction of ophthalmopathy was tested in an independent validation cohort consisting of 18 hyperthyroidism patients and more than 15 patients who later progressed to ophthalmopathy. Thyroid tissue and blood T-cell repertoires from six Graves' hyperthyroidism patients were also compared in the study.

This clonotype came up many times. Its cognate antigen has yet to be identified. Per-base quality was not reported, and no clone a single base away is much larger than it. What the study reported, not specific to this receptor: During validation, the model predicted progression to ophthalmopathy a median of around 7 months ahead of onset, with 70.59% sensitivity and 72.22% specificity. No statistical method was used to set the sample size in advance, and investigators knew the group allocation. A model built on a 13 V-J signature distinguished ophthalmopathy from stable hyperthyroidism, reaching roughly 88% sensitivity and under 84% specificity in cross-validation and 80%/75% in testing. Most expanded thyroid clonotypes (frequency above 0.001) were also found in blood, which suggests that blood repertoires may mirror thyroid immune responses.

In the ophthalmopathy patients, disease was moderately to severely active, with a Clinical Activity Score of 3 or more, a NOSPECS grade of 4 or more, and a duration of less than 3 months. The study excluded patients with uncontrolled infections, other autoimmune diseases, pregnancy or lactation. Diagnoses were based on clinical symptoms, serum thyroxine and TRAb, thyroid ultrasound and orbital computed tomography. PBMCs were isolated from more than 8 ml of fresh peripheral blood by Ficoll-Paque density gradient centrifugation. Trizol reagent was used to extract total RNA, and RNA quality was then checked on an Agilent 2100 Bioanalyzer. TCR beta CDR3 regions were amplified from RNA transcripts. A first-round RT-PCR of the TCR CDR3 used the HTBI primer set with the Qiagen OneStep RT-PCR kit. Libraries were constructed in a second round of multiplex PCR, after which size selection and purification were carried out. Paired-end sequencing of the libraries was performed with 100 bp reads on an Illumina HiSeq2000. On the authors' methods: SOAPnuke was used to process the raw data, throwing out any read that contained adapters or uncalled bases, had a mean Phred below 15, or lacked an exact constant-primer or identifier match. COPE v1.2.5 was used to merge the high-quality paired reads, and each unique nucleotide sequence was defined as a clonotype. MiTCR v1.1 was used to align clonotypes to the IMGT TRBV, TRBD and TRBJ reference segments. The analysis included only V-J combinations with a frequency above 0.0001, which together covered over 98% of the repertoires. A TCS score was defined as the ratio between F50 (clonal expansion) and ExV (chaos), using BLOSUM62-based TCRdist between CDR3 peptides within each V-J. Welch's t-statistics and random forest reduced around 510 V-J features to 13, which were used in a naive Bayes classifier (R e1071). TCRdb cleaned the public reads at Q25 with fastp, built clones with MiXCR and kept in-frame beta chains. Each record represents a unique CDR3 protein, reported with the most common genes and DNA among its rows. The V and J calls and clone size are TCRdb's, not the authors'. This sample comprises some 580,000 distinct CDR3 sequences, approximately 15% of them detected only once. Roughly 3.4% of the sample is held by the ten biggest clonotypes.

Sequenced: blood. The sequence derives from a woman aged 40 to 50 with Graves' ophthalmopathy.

The DNA reads as follows: TGCAGTGCTAGTGGCGAGGGAACGAACACTGAAGCTTTCTTT. It is translated as CSASGEGTNTEAFF. The chain is assembled from TRBV20-1 and TRBJ1-1; too little of a D gene remains to name it. Relative to germline, V is 3 bases shorter and J is 1 base shorter, with 12 bases between their ends. Based on the germline V gene (reference sequence), the CDR1 and CDR2 sequences are DFQATT and SNEGSKA. The CDR3 covers 14 residues, taking in both the cysteine and the phenylalanine. Only the CDR3 part of the read is kept: 42 bases, read in frame from the first base.